The rows below give T cell receptor beta chains drawn from one sample of a study of cytomegalovirus exposure and HLA in healthy donors. Assay used: immunoSEQ multiplex PCR; TCRdb lists only in-frame clones, some missing. The sample lists about 300,000 clones, about nine tenths occurring once. The sequenced sample was PBMCs. The source of these receptors is a man aged 40-55 years in good health and CMV-seropositive. Each CDR3 is given without its conserved first and last residue. Where a row states a size, it is once, few, many or the class of an expanded clone; other rows omit it.

CDR3 protein	clone size	V gene	J gene
ASSSPVSGPFRGEQF	.	TRBV28	TRBJ2-1
ATSTTAVNEKLF	.	TRBV15	TRBJ1-4
ASSLPFTGGPNQPQH	.	TRBV7-9	TRBJ1-5
ASRLIQGYNEQF	.	TRBV5-1	TRBJ2-1
ALLRSGRVSDTQY	.	TRBV5-4	TRBJ2-3
ASSIGGAETQY	.	TRBV19	TRBJ2-5
ASSEAPVGGDTQY	.	TRBV9	TRBJ2-3
ATSRESQINQPQH	.	TRBV15	TRBJ1-5
ASSYGSYNEQF	.	TRBV27	TRBJ2-1
ASSDNRGLTNTEAF	few	TRBV7-6	TRBJ1-1
ASSLADGAEQF	.	TRBV7-2	TRBJ2-1
ATRTPAGVTDTQY	.	TRBV2	TRBJ2-3
ASSLGGLNTDTQY	.	TRBV7-3	TRBJ2-3
AWSALLASPF	.	TRBV30	TRBJ2-1
ASSFPPSFGTGFYEQY	.	TRBV28	TRBJ2-7
ASSLRSGGTEAF	.	TRBV28	TRBJ1-1
ASSLTGNQPQH	.	TRBV7-9	TRBJ1-5
ASSIMGQGHQPQH	.	TRBV19	TRBJ1-5
ASSLLGELYNEQF	once	TRBV7-9	TRBJ2-1
ASSKSSGRASSYNEQF	.	TRBV21-1	TRBJ2-1
ASSPTHLAGVEQY	few	TRBV7-2	TRBJ2-7
ASSPNRGPAEAF	.	TRBV5-4	TRBJ1-1
ASSSGLAGVYEQY	.	TRBV7-3	TRBJ2-7
ASSLIPGQLNTEAF	.	TRBV7-2	TRBJ1-1
ASSQVIGGWMDEQF	once	TRBV14	TRBJ2-1
ASSLQGSGNTIY	.	TRBV9	TRBJ1-3